One sample yielded the 9 T cell receptor beta chains listed below, sequenced in a study of Ad26.COV2.S vaccination and SARS-CoV-2 variants. Treatment described: 19 received Ad26.COV2.S at low or high dose, single or two shots; about 5 received placebo; per-sample allocation not given. Samples analyzed were those drawn on day 63 after the first vaccine or placebo injection. Generated by immunoSEQ multiplex PCR, the TCRdb table keeps only in-frame clones and is missing some. The table records some 250,000 clones, roughly 90% of them present only once. The sample here was peripheral blood, taken in a trial of Ad26.COV2.S vaccine versus placebo. The receptors were gathered from a person between 18 and 60 years old who received the Ad26.COV2.S COVID-19 vaccine or a placebo.

This rearrangement joins TRBV5-1 to TRBJ2-5; D unresolved. Trimming left V 2 bases short and J 4 bases short, with 3 bases between. Looked up from germline, CDR1 is SGHRS and CDR2 is YFSETQ. This CDR3 contains 11 residues. The CDR3 sequence: CASSFGETQYF. In DNA form, the CDR3 reads TGCGCCAGCAGCTTCGGAGAGACCCAGTACTTC.

This chain connects TRBV5-1 to TRBJ2-6; D remains unclear. The CDR3 spans 17 residues. Germline V lookup: CDR1 SGHRS, CDR2 YFSETQ. The V gene lost 4 bases and the J gene lost 0 bases, with 14 bases spanning the gap. As DNA, the CDR3 is TGCGCCAGCAGCGAGCTCTCCCTCGCCTCTGGGGCCAACGTCCTGACTTTC. Translating it yields CASSELSLASGANVLTF. Variable domain in full (rest from reference TRBV5-1 and TRBJ2-6): KAGVTQTPRYLIKTRGQQVTLSCSPISGHRSVSWYQQTPGQGLQFLFEYFSETQRNKGNFPGRFSGRQFSNSRSEMNVSTLELGDSALYLCASSELSLASGANVLTFGAGSRLTVL.

This sequence joins TRBV27 and TRBJ1-4; D ambiguous. Germline V lookup: CDR1 MNHEY, CDR2 SMNVEV (reference sequence). The CDR3 contains 15 residues. V was trimmed by 6 bases and J by 0 bases, leaving 11 bases between them. CDR3 protein: CASRMSGATNEKLFF. The CDR3 nucleotides read TGTGCCAGCAGGATGTCCGGGGCAACTAATGAAAAACTGTTTTTT.

This clone was found once. The chain couples TRBV5-1 to TRBJ2-3; D might be TRBD1 or TRBD2, each matching 5 bases. Germline CDR1 reads SGHRS; CDR2 reads YFSETQ. V lost 0 bases and J 0 bases, leaving 8 bases between the germline ends. The CDR3 is 15 residues long. CDR3 amino acids: CASSLDRTSTDTQYF. CDR3 in DNA: TGCGCCAGCAGCTTGGACAGGACTAGCACAGATACGCAGTATTTT.

In nucleotides, the CDR3 is TGTGCCAGCAGTTTCTCAGGGGCCCAAGGGGAAGCTTTCTTT. Its protein product is CASSFSGAQGEAFF. The chain combines TRBV6-6 with TRBJ1-1; D possibly corresponds to TRBD1 (6 bases). Between the trimmed V and J ends, which lost 4 bases and 8 bases, there was a span of 17 bases. The CDR3 runs 14 residues. CDR1 MNHNY and CDR2 SVGAGI come from the germline V gene (reference sequence).

CDR3 bases: TGTGCCAGCAGCTTTCTAGCTGCTAGCACAGATACGCAGTATTTT. It translates to CASSFLAASTDTQYF. The gene calls are TRBV7-9 and TRBJ2-3; D may be TRBD2 (5 bases). Trimming took off 3 bases at V and 0 bases at J, with 10 bases between the two ends. The CDR3 length is 15 residues. Per the germline V gene, CDR1 is SEHNR and CDR2 is FQNEAQ (reference sequence).

This clone was counted once. The rearrangement joins TRBV4-3 to TRBJ2-2; 14 bases align to TRBD2. V lost 5 bases to trimming and J lost 1 base; unmatched junction nucleotides: 15. This CDR3 comprises 21 residues. Germline V gene lookup returns CDR1 LGHNA and CDR2 YSLEER. The chain's CDR3 is CASSTRLAGLAGAMNTGELFF. In DNA, the CDR3 is TGCGCCAGCAGCACCCGCCTAGCGGGACTAGCGGGGGCGATGAACACCGGGGAGCTGTTTTTT.

The chain has TRBV11-1 and TRBJ2-7; no clear D gene. The V gene's germline CDR1 is SGHAT and CDR2 FQDESV (reference sequence). The CDR3 is 12 residues long. V dropped 0 bases and J dropped 6 bases, with 6 bases sitting between them. The CDR3 sequence: CASSLARGEQYF. In DNA form, the CDR3 reads TGTGCCAGCAGCTTAGCTAGAGGCGAGCAGTACTTC.

The chain joins TRBV11-2 to TRBJ2-7; TRBD2 matches 13 bases. J was trimmed by 2 bases and V by 1 base; bases with no gene match: 8. Germline-derived CDR1 and CDR2 are SGHAT and FQNNGV. This CDR3 is built from 18 residues. CDR3 nucleotide sequence: TGTGCCAGCAGCTTAGCCCGGACTAGCGGGAGCCAGACCTACGAGCAGTACTTC. This encodes CASSLARTSGSQTYEQYF.